This TCR beta chain emerged from a study of blood T cell repertoires in COVID-19. Study-wide background: PBMCs, B-cell-depleted T cells, or T cells were the source of the cDNA or gDNA that made up the material.

In the study's own analysis: Amplification with reference gene primers provided the estimates of nucleated cell counts. The assay was immunoSEQ multiplex PCR, and TCRdb's table has in-frame clones only and misses some. V, J and clone size are taken as reported in that table, and D and trimming were inferred from the DNA itself. The table has about 200,000 clones, 80% to 90% seen once. This CDR3 is built from 16 residues. Germline values: CDR1 LNHDA, CDR2 SQIVND (reference sequence). V was clipped by 0 bases and J by 7 bases; unmatched bases: 9. The TCR comes from a woman in her late teens or twenties who had recovered from COVID-19. V is TRBV19 and J is TRBJ1-2; TRBD1 matches at 9 bases. The specimen was PBMCs or T cells enriched from blood (not recorded which). This CDR3 is CASSIDRRDRVSGYTF. The CDR3 DNA follows: TGTGCCAGTAGTATAGACCGCCGGGACAGGGTTTCTGGCTACACCTTC.